This T cell receptor (beta chain) comes out of a study of beta chain features in type 1 diabetes listed by TCRdb under 2018. With regard to the full study: Patients and healthy donors did not differ in mean age, gender distribution, total cell number or subset yield. Across all samples, approximately 100 million sorted cells were examined, and cell number per subset correlated strongly with RNA yield. In the study, recently diagnosed type 1 diabetes patients and matched healthy donors were compared on the TCRB repertoires of their sorted circulating CD4+ T cell subsets. Whereas all 28 donors provided naive and central memory subsets, regulatory and stem cell-like memory subsets were isolated from just 8 patients and about 8 healthy donors. What the research found in general, with its limitations: At VDJ recombination sites, type 1 diabetes patients had fewer insertions and more deleted nucleotides, which implies abnormalities in thymic rearrangement. Naive, central memory and regulatory TCRB repertoires appeared to be more similar among patients than among healthy donors. A moderate but significant shortening of TCRB CDR3 length was observed in type 1 diabetes patients in all four CD4+ subsets. Only small numbers of individuals were included in the HLA sub-analyses, which left unresolved whether HLA type had any influence on TCRB rearrangement. Because cDNA rather than genomic DNA was sequenced, highly expressing activated cells could have been over-represented, although no difference in activation and CD3 levels was found between groups. Shorter templates might be favored by PCR, yet because patient and control samples were amplified and corrected together, any such skew would affect both groups equally.

Of note for this clone: The antigen it recognizes is unknown. Base-call qualities are not available, and no considerably larger clone is one nucleotide away. Other DNA sequences in this specimen translate into the identical CDR3.

Each donor gave one peripheral blood draw, averaging around 0.11 L, which was collected into heparinised tubes. A BD FACSAria II was used to sort naive, central memory, regulatory and stem cell-like memory CD4+ T cells with a panel that included CD45RO, CCR7, CD25, CD127, CD95 and CD27. Every sorted population had a purity above 95%. Right away, PBMCs were isolated by Lymphoprep density gradient centrifugation and were stained directly, with no culture step. To minimize batch effects, samples were stained and sorted in pairs, one healthy donor with one patient per experiment. Measured from the cysteine to the phenylalanine, the CDR3 is 13 residues long. Only CDR3 DNA remains: 39 bases, in frame from the first base. The V end loses 2 bases and the J end loses 0 bases, and a stretch of 7 bases separates them. Looking up the germline V gene yields CDR1 SQVTM and CDR2 ANQGSEA. The High Capacity cDNA Reverse Transcription Kit was used to reverse transcribe all of the isolated RNA, meaning that expressed TCRB transcripts were what got sequenced. Deep immunoSEQ sequencing was applied to naive, central memory and regulatory T cell samples, giving an average of about 3.57 million total reads per sample. Sorted cells were lysed in RLT buffer, and RNA was extracted using DNase-treated RNeasy Micro or Mini kits according to cell number. Each cell subset was processed separately to prevent cross-contamination, with patient and healthy donor samples processed together. TCRB sequences were amplified from cDNA with the immunoSEQ multiplex PCR, producing 87-bp fragments spanning the CDR3 region. Amplicons were sequenced on the Illumina HiSeq platform. For the original study's pipeline: PCR bias was corrected computationally using synthetic template baselines, and reads within Hamming distance 2 were collapsed, with unmergeable singletons discarded. By aligning reads against IMGT, V, D and J genes, CDR3 length, and insertions or deletions at six rearrangement sites were assigned. Within each subset, clonotype counts were normalized to sorted cell number, and only after that were true diversity and Gini coefficients computed with the tcR R package. The overlap coefficient, calculated on TCRB nucleotide sequences, was used to quantify repertoire sharing. Out-of-frame TCRB sequences from naive cells were analyzed as a proxy for the pre-selection repertoire. TCRdb took this table from immuneACCESS and kept in-frame rearrangements with V and J called. Such tables lack part of the clones; where checked against another copy, unresolved V genes explain under half of the gap, and the rest is unexplained. The DNA gave D and trimming, while V, J and clone size come from that table. Across this sample there are 350,000 to 400,000 clones, with roughly 12% seen only once. The ten most abundant clones make up around 0.0099% of the sample.

The rearrangement joined TRBV29-1 to TRBJ1-1, with the D gene call left open. Material: naive CD4+ T cells from blood. Per the publication, the cell subset or site label means: true naive CD4+ T cells. The clonotype was recovered from a woman aged 18-29 years with type 1 diabetes. The bases read TGCAGCGTTGAACGGCGGCTGAACACTGAAGCTTTCTTT. It translates to CSVERRLNTEAFF.